This T cell receptor beta chain was documented in a study of CD8 T cells in ankylosing spondylitis. Study findings and constraints: As reported, disease-linked clones showed significant enrichment in matched ankylosing spondylitis synovial fluid. What seemed typical of ankylosing spondylitis blood was a TCR beta motif built from several highly homologous variants.

Remarks on this clonotype: Its specificity is unknown.

In making TCR beta libraries, quantitative 5'-RACE with molecular barcodes was used. One entry per CDR3 protein, called by TCRdb with MiXCR from the 5' RACE reads. The table includes fewer than 750,000 distinct CDR3 sequences, around 17% detected once. The sequence came from a male donor with ankylosing spondylitis. What was sequenced was blood, either unsorted or a sorted T cell fraction (not recorded which).

The CDR3, as DNA: TGTGCCAGCAGCTTGAGGGGGGGGCGCATGGCTGAAGCTTTCTTT. Amino acids: CASSLRGGRMAEAFF. The chain links TRBV5-6 to TRBJ1-1; possible D gene TRBD1, 6 bases. V dropped 1 base and J dropped 6 bases, with 16 bases sitting between them. CDR3 length equals 15 residues. Germline-derived CDR1 and CDR2 are SGHDT and YYEEEE.